These 30 T cell receptor beta chains were all obtained from the same sample, sequenced in a study of glioma-infiltrating T cells after dendritic cell vaccination. TCRdb's table, derived via immunoSEQ multiplex PCR, lists solely in-frame clones and lacks some. The sample shows about 82,000 clones, approximately 90% of them seen only once. The sample here was blood, taken before dendritic cell vaccination. The receptors originated from a human donor with glioblastoma.

The chain carries TRBV18 and TRBJ2-7; D remains unclear. Germline V lookup: CDR1 KGHSH, CDR2 LQKENI. The length of the CDR3 is 12 residues. Deletions cut 4 bases from V and 3 bases from J, with 7 bases between. The DNA of the CDR3 is TGTGCCAGCTCACAAGAGGACTACGAGCAGTACTTC. Translation: CASSQEDYEQYF.

The chain links TRBV5-4 to TRBJ2-1; perhaps TRBD1 as D (5 bases). This CDR3 is 15 amino acids long. V was trimmed by 4 bases and J by 6 bases, leaving 17 bases between them. Germline CDR1 reads SGHNT; CDR2 reads YYREEE (reference sequence). CDR3 nucleotide sequence: TGTGCCAGCAGCCTCGGGCAGGGTAGGGGCAATGAGCAGTTCTTC. It is translated as CASSLGQGRGNEQFF.

This chain joins TRBV2 and TRBJ2-5; TRBD2 agrees at 15 bases. The germline V gene has CDR1 SNHLY and CDR2 FYNNEI. V shed 6 bases, J shed 5 bases, and the junction held 4 bases outside the gene matches. This CDR3 has 15 amino acids. The CDR3 DNA reads TGTGCCAGCAGCCCTGGACTAGCGGGGGGGGAGACCCAGTACTTC. Amino acids: CASSPGLAGGETQYF.

This chain uses TRBV6-6 with TRBJ1-5; 9 nucleotides match TRBD1. Trimming took 6 bases from V and 3 from J; bases not matched to a gene: 9. Germline loops: CDR1 MNHNY, CDR2 SVGAGI (reference sequence). The CDR3 consists of 16 residues. The CDR3 here is CASRPHDRGVNQPQHF. The CDR3 coding sequence is TGTGCCAGCAGACCGCACGACAGGGGGGTCAATCAGCCCCAGCATTTT.

This clone was seen a handful of times. This chain links TRBV5-1 with TRBJ1-3; 7 bases agree with TRBD1. This CDR3 is 15 amino acids long. J was trimmed by 0 bases and V by 4 bases; bases with no gene match: 4. The germline V gene encodes CDR1 SGHRS and CDR2 YFSETQ. CDR3 DNA sequence: TGCGCCAGCAGCCCGGGACAGCTCTCTGGAAACACCATATATTTT. Protein sequence: CASSPGQLSGNTIYF.

This chain connects TRBV10-2 to TRBJ2-7; maybe TRBD1 (5 bases). Germline V gene data show CDR1 as WSHSY and CDR2 as SAAADI. This CDR3 is 15 amino acids long. V lost 0 bases, J lost 6 bases, and 15 bases lay in between. The CDR3 sequence: CASSESVVRASEQYF. The CDR3 DNA follows: TGCGCCAGCAGTGAGTCGGTTGTCAGGGCAAGCGAGCAGTACTTC.

The V and J genes are TRBV11-2 and TRBJ1-1, with a tentative D call TRBD1 (6 bases). Germline CDR1 is SGHAT and CDR2 is FQNNGV. The V and J ends lost 5 bases and 1 base respectively, with 20 bases between them. There are 17 residues in the CDR3. CDR3 nucleotides: TGTGCCAGCAGCCCAAACCCCCTGGACAGAGAGAACACTGAAGCTTTCTTT. Its protein product is CASSPNPLDRENTEAFF.

The CDR3 bases are TGTGCCTGGAGTGTAGGCGGGGGGGCAGATACGCAGTATTTT. Translated: CAWSVGGGADTQYF. The chain employs TRBV30 and TRBJ2-3; 9 positions agree with TRBD2. The germline V gene encodes CDR1 GTSNPN and CDR2 SVGIG (reference sequence). This CDR3 contains 14 residues. V was clipped by 0 bases and J by 4 bases; unmatched bases: 2.

This clone was seen just once. This chain links TRBV30 with TRBJ2-3; 11 bases agree with TRBD2. The CDR3 is 15 residues long. In germline, CDR1 is GTSNPN, CDR2 SVGIG (reference sequence). The trim removed 3 bases at V and 6 bases at J, leaving 8 bases unmatched. CDR3 nucleotides: TGTGCCTGGAGCTTGCTAGCGGGGGGCTCGGATACGCAGTATTTT. Its protein is CAWSLLAGGSDTQYF.

This clone was seen only a few times. The CDR3 protein is CASSLSIGSGNEQFF. Here the CDR3 DNA reads TGTGCCAGCAGCTTATCTATCGGGAGTGGCAATGAGCAGTTCTTC. The chain is built from TRBV7-2 and TRBJ2-1; possible D gene TRBD2, 6 bases. The CDR3 is made up of 15 amino acids. V dropped 2 bases and J dropped 6 bases, with 14 bases sitting between them. Per germline, CDR1 SGHTA and CDR2 FQGNSA. Based on the CDR3 plus reference TRBV7-2 and TRBJ2-1, the full variable domain is GAGVSQSPSNKVTEKGKDVELRCDPISGHTALYWYRQSLGQGLEFLIYFQGNSAPDKSGLPSDRFSAERTGGSVSTLTIQRTQQEDSAVYLCASSLSIGSGNEQFFGPGTRLTVL.

Turning to this clone: Other DNA sequences of this sample code for an identical CDR3. The chain uses TRBV6-5 and TRBJ1-1, with no clear D. The germline V gene encodes CDR1 MNHEY and CDR2 SVGAGI. The CDR3 runs to 12 residues. Trimming took off 9 bases at V and 7 bases at J, with 15 bases between the two ends. The CDR3 loop is CASVREDGEAFF. In DNA, the CDR3 is TGTGCCAGTGTAAGGGAGGACGGTGAAGCTTTCTTT.

The chain combines TRBV7-2 with TRBJ1-3; possibly TRBD1 for D (5 bases). Between the trimmed V and J ends, which lost 3 bases and 3 bases, there was a span of 6 bases. The CDR3 runs to 13 residues. The germline CDR1 and CDR2 sequences are SGHTA and FQGNSA. CDR3 sequence (DNA): TGTGCCAGCAGCTTGGGACTTGGAAACACCATATATTTT. It specifies CASSLGLGNTIYF.

Note on this clone: At one of its ends the junction is not consistent with the germline gene, which may arise from a read error. The sample holds other DNA sequences that translate to the same CDR3. The rearrangement joins TRBV4-1 to TRBJ1-6, with unresolved D. The CDR3 runs to 16 residues. From germline, CDR1 is MGHRA and CDR2 YSYEKL. Written as DNA, the CDR3 is TGCGCCAGCAGCCAACAGGCCGGGGTACCCAATTCCCCCCTCCACTTT. Its translation: CASSQQAGVPNSPLHF.

The genes are TRBV30 and TRBJ1-4; D is possibly TRBD1 (6 bases). Per the germline V gene, CDR1 is GTSNPN and CDR2 is SVGIG (reference sequence). The CDR3 totals 14 residues. V was cut by 5 bases and J by 0 bases, with 10 bases left in between. The CDR3 spells CAWEEGATNEKLFF. The CDR3 coding sequence is TGTGCCTGGGAAGAGGGGGCAACTAATGAAAAACTGTTTTTT. The full variable domain, with the rest looked up from reference TRBV30 and TRBJ1-4, is SQTIHQWPATLVQPVGSPLSLECTVEGTSNPNLYWYRQAAGRGLQLLFYSVGIGQISSEVPQNLSASRPQDRQFILSSKKLLLSDSGFYLCAWEEGATNEKLFFGSGTQLSVL.

The genes are TRBV25-1 and TRBJ1-2; the match to TRBD1 covers 10 bases. This CDR3 is built from 15 residues. Trimming at V came to 6 bases and at J to 5 bases, leaving 9 bases not matched to a gene. The V gene's germline CDR1 is MGHDK and CDR2 SYGVNS. This chain's CDR3 is CASSPGGTGVYGYTF. DNA of the CDR3: TGTGCCAGCAGCCCAGGGGGGACAGGGGTATATGGCTACACCTTC.

The chain has TRBV5-4 and TRBJ2-7, with 9 nucleotides matching TRBD1. The V and J ends lost 3 bases and 5 bases, in that order; junction bases with no gene match: 9. The germline CDR1 and CDR2 sequences are SGHNT and YYREEE (reference sequence). This CDR3 is 15 amino acids long. Here the CDR3 DNA reads TGTGCCAGCAGCTCACCGGGACAGGGCTGGAACGAGCAGTACTTC. Its protein product is CASSSPGQGWNEQYF.

This clone occurred once. V gene TRBV6-5 combines with J gene TRBJ2-2; a weak D match, TRBD2 (6 bases). CDR3 length equals 11 residues. V gave up 9 bases and J gave up 6 bases, with 8 bases separating them. The V gene's germline CDR1 is MNHEY and CDR2 SVGAGI. CDR3 sequence: CASRESGELFF. The CDR3 coding sequence is TGTGCCAGTCGGGAGTCCGGGGAGCTGTTTTTT.

The chain recombines TRBV30 with TRBJ2-7; 12 positions match TRBD1. Germline V gene lookup returns CDR1 GTSNPN and CDR2 SVGIG (reference sequence). The CDR3 is 15 amino acids. The trim removed 3 bases at V and 7 bases at J, leaving 10 bases unmatched. The DNA of the CDR3 is TGTGCCTGGAGATTCCCTGGGACAGGGGGCCGGGAGCAGTACTTC. It specifies CAWRFPGTGGREQYF.

This chain joins TRBV6-4 and TRBJ2-3; D perhaps matches TRBD2 (6 bases). The V and J ends lost 4 bases and 2 bases respectively, with 10 bases between them. There are 14 residues in the CDR3. The germline gives CDR1 MRHNA, CDR2 SNTAGT. In nucleotides, the CDR3 is TGTGCCAGCAGTGCGGCGGGAACCACAGATACGCAGTATTTT. The encoded protein is CASSAAGTTDTQYF.

The chain joins TRBV25-1 to TRBJ2-3, with D possibly being TRBD1 (6 bases). This CDR3 comprises 13 residues. V shed 8 bases and J shed 0 bases, with 9 bases lying between them. Germline lookup yields CDR1 MGHDK and CDR2 SYGVNS. For the CDR3, the DNA is TGTGCCAGCTCGGACAGTAGCACAGATACGCAGTATTTT. Its protein product is CASSDSSTDTQYF.

This sequence joins TRBV5-4 and TRBJ1-1, with 12 bases matching TRBD1. The CDR3 extends over 16 amino acids. Unmatched junction bases numbered 9, after V lost 4 bases and J lost 5 bases. The germline CDR1 and CDR2 sequences are SGHNT and YYREEE (reference sequence). CDR3 protein: CASSLPPGQGATEAFF. CDR3 nucleotide sequence: TGTGCCAGCAGCCTCCCACCGGGACAGGGGGCAACTGAAGCTTTCTTT. The full variable domain, its missing parts supplied by reference TRBV5-4 and TRBJ1-1, is ETGVTQSPTHLIKTRGQQVTLRCSSQSGHNTVSWYQQALGQGPQFIFQYYREEENGRGNFPPRFSGLQFPNYSSELNVNALELDDSALYLCASSLPPGQGATEAFFGQGTRLTVV.

This clone was recorded only once. J is TRBJ2-7 and V is TRBV5-1; 7 nucleotides match TRBD2. The trim removed 2 bases at V and 0 bases at J, leaving 11 bases unmatched. The length of the CDR3 is 17 residues. Germline V gene sequence: CDR1 SGHRS, CDR2 YFSETQ. The CDR3 coding sequence is TGCGCCAGCAGCTTCGCCCCCCGACTAGCCAGCTCCTACGAGCAGTACTTC. As protein: CASSFAPRLASSYEQYF.

The chain has TRBV7-2 and TRBJ2-5, with 7 bases lining up with TRBD1. This CDR3 region has 15 residues. Germline CDR1 is SGHTA and CDR2 is FQGNSA. V lost 5 bases to trimming and J lost 2 bases; unmatched junction nucleotides: 8. CDR3 sequence (DNA): TGTGCCAGCAGCCGGACCACGGGACAGCAAGAGACCCAGTACTTC. It encodes CASSRTTGQQETQYF.

V is TRBV7-3 and J is TRBJ1-1; 9 bases agree with TRBD1. The ends lost 3 bases at V and 1 base at J; junction bases unmatched: 6. Germline V gene sequence: CDR1 SGHTA, CDR2 FQGTGA. The CDR3 has 16 residues. CDR3 residues: CASSLTGGTSNTEAFF. CDR3 DNA: TGTGCCAGCAGCTTGACAGGGGGGACCTCGAACACTGAAGCTTTCTTT.

The rearrangement links TRBV7-8 to TRBJ1-2, with a possible D match to TRBD1 (6 bases). The germline gives CDR1 SGHVS, CDR2 FQNEAQ. The CDR3 consists of 17 residues. V was trimmed by 2 bases and J by 2 bases, leaving 18 bases between them. The CDR3 sequence is CASSLYPGDPLNYGYTF. Here the CDR3 DNA reads TGTGCCAGCAGCTTATACCCAGGGGACCCCCTAAACTATGGCTACACCTTC.

The V gene is TRBV10-3, the J gene TRBJ2-5; D gene ambiguous. V dropped 0 bases and J dropped 4 bases, with 12 bases sitting between them. There are 15 residues in the CDR3. The V gene's germline CDR1 is ENHRY and CDR2 SYGVKD. In DNA, the CDR3 is TGTGCCATCAGTGAGTCTGGCGGCATGGGAGAGACCCAGTACTTC. Translation gives CAISESGGMGETQYF.

The V gene is TRBV15, the J gene TRBJ2-7; 7 bases are a match to TRBD2. CDR1 is LNHNV, CDR2 YYDKDF, per germline (reference sequence). J was trimmed by 3 bases and V by 1 base; bases with no gene match: 3. The CDR3 sequence is 14 residues long. CDR3 sequence (DNA): TGTGCCACCAGCAGAGCTAGCGGAGTCTACGAGCAGTACTTC. This sequence encodes CATSRASGVYEQYF.

This chain connects TRBV10-3 to TRBJ1-1; the D gene is possibly TRBD1 (6 bases). V lost 2 bases to trimming and J lost 4 bases, with 11 bases between them. This CDR3 contains 14 residues. Germline V gene lookup returns CDR1 ENHRY and CDR2 SYGVKD. The CDR3 bases are TGTGCCATCAGTGAGGGAATACAGGGCACTGAAGCTTTCTTT. Amino acids: CAISEGIQGTEAFF.

In DNA form, the CDR3 reads TGTGCCAGCAGCCAACAGACAGACTACCAAGAGACCCAGTACTTC. It translates to CASSQQTDYQETQYF. J is TRBJ2-5 and V is TRBV14; TRBD1 is a possible D gene (5 bases). Deletions cut 2 bases from V and 0 bases from J, with 10 bases between. The CDR3 runs 15 residues. Germline CDR1 and CDR2: SGHDN and FVKESK.

This clone was counted a few times. The chain couples TRBV6-1 to TRBJ1-1; D might be TRBD1 (5 bases). This CDR3 contains 13 residues. CDR1 is MNHNS, CDR2 SASEGT, per germline. With 6 bases removed from V and 5 bases from J, the gap between germline ends came to 13 bases. In DNA form, the CDR3 reads TGTGCCAGCAGCCCCCAGGAGGGGACTGAAGCTTTCTTT. It encodes CASSPQEGTEAFF.